This paragraph covers one T cell receptor beta chain sequence. The CDR3 consists of 16 residues. The V gene's germline CDR1 is SGHNT and CDR2 YYREEE (reference sequence). Trimming at V came to 3 bases and at J to 0 bases, leaving 4 bases not matched to a gene. This table comes from immunoSEQ multiplex PCR, and its TCRdb copy is limited to in-frame clones, with some not included. The sample shows roughly 63,000 clones, roughly 80% of them seen only once. This specimen belongs to a study of blood T cell repertoires in COVID-19. Across the study: PBMCs, B-cell-depleted T cells, or T cells provided the cDNA or gDNA that made up the material.

This clonotype was obtained from a human donor in a cohort sampled during active COVID-19. The sample was peripheral blood. V is TRBV5-4 and J is TRBJ2-3, with 10 positions matching TRBD1. The chain's CDR3 is CASSSRDRGSTDTQYF. Here the CDR3 DNA reads TGTGCCAGCAGCTCCCGGGACAGGGGAAGCACAGATACGCAGTATTTT.